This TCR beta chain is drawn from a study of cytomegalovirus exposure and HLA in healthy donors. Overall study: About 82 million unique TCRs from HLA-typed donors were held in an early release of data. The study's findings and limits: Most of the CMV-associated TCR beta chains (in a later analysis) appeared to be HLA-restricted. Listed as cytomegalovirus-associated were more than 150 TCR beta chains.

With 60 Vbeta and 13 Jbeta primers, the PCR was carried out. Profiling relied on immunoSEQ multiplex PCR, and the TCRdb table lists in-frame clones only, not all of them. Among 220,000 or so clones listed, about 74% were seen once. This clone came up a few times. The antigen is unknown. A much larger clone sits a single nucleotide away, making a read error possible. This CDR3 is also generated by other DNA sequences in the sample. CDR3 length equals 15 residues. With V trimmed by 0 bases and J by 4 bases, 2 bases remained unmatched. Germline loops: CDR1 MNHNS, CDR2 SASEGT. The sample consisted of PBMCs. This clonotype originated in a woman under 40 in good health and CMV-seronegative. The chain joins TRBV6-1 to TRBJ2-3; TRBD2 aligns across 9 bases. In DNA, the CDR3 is TGTGCCAGCAGTGAAGCTAGCGGGGGACCAGATACGCAGTATTTT. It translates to CASSEASGGPDTQYF.